Sequencing of this TCR beta chain was carried out in a study of cytomegalovirus exposure and HLA in healthy donors. Study-wide results and limits: Later work found most CMV-associated TCR beta chains apparently HLA-restricted. Earlier analysis yielded a pattern in which most TCR beta V segments were productive about 87% or about 30% of the time. Many donors shared some public TCRs, even though most TCR sequences were rare.

This clone was counted only a few times. The antigen is not known. A multiplex PCR was run with 60 Vbeta primers and 13 Jbeta primers. Using immunoSEQ multiplex PCR, the repertoire was profiled, and TCRdb retains in-frame clones only, with some absent. The table includes about 200,000 clones, about 80% detected once. In nominal health when sampled, donors likely had unrecorded immune exposures nonetheless. Germline V lookup: CDR1 LNHDA, CDR2 SQIVND (reference sequence). The CDR3 extends over 16 amino acids. The V and J ends lost 9 bases and 1 base respectively, with 22 bases between them. This receptor was taken from a woman aged 25 to 39 in good health and CMV-seropositive. Sample: PBMCs. V and J are TRBV19 and TRBJ2-7; D uncertain. The CDR3: CASTVPHSNPSYEQYF. The CDR3 bases are TGTGCCAGCACGGTCCCCCATTCTAACCCATCCTACGAGCAGTACTTC.